This T cell receptor (beta chain) was observed in a study of OX40 agonist ivuxolimab in advanced cancers. Overall study context: Across the patients, intravenous ivuxolimab was delivered every 2 weeks at 0.01 to 10 mg/kg. Under the entry rules, prior anti-PD-1, anti-PD-L1 or anti-CTLA-4 therapy was allowed, and approximately 40% had some.

Clones were sequenced by immunoSEQ multiplex PCR, and TCRdb holds only the in-frame ones, with some missing. This sample has tens of thousands of clones, with roughly 84% found just once. The CDR3 is made up of 14 amino acids. Germline-derived CDR1 and CDR2 are MRHNA and SNTAGT. Trimming removed 6 bases from V and 9 bases from J, with 15 bases in between. The receptor was derived from an adult with an advanced solid tumor such as melanoma, head and neck, liver or kidney cancer. The chain links TRBV6-4 to TRBJ1-6; D is unclear. The material was CD4+ or CD8+ T cells sorted from blood, obtained in a trial of the OX40 agonist ivuxolimab. The CDR3 region has the DNA TGTGCCAGCAGCCTAGAGATAGAGAGTTCACCCCTCCACTTT. As protein: CASSLEIESSPLHF.